The 29 T cell receptor beta chains below all came from one sample that was sequenced in a study of cytomegalovirus exposure and HLA in healthy donors. PCR primers comprised 60 Vbeta and 13 Jbeta primers. Measured with immunoSEQ multiplex PCR; TCRdb has only the in-frame clones, and not every one. The sample records 35,000 to 55,000 clones, 51% being singletons. Sample: PBMCs. The source of these receptors is a man between 60 and 75 years old in good health and CMV-seronegative.

The chain recombines TRBV7-9 with TRBJ2-7, with D possibly matching TRBD2 (6 bases). The CDR3 spans 16 residues. Germline V gives CDR1 SEHNR, CDR2 FQNEAQ (reference sequence). Trimming cost V 2 bases and J 2 bases, with 16 bases left between them. This CDR3 is CASSLISGTLTYEQYF. The CDR3 region has the DNA TGTGCCAGCAGCTTAATTTCCGGGACTCTTACCTACGAGCAGTACTTC.

The chain is built from TRBV9 and TRBJ1-1; 8 positions agree with TRBD1. CDR3 size: 14 residues. J gave up 9 bases and V 3 bases, and 10 bases lay outside the gene matches. Germline V gives CDR1 SGDLS, CDR2 YYNGEE. The DNA for the CDR3 is TGTGCCAGCAGCGGAGCCCCCCAGGGGGCGCAAGCTTTCTTT. Translation gives CASSGAPQGAQAFF.

This clone was seen more than once but under ten times. The rearrangement uses TRBV11-2 and TRBJ2-2; D perhaps matches TRBD1 (6 bases). This CDR3 contains 14 residues. Trimming took off 4 bases at V and 7 bases at J, with 13 bases between the two ends. Germline lookup yields CDR1 SGHAT and CDR2 FQNNGV. CDR3 bases: TGTGCCAGCAGCTCCCTCCAGGGGAACGGGGAGCTGTTTTTT. It encodes CASSSLQGNGELFF.

This clone has just a few counts. V and J are TRBV4-2 and TRBJ1-5; D remains unclear. Germline V gene data show CDR1 as LGHNA and CDR2 as YNFKEQ. CDR3 length: 16 residues. Trimming removed 1 base from V and 0 bases from J, with 10 bases in between. The DNA of the CDR3 is TGTGCCAGCAGCCAAGGAGGGAGTCTTAGCAATCAGCCCCAGCATTTT. Translating gives CASSQGGSLSNQPQHF.

This clone was counted a few times. The chain carries TRBV27 and TRBJ2-5; tentative D call: TRBD1 (6 bases). This CDR3 has 14 amino acids. The V gene lost 6 bases and the J gene lost 3 bases, with 14 bases spanning the gap. Looked up from germline, CDR1 is MNHEY and CDR2 is SMNVEV (reference sequence). The CDR3 sequence: CASRVHTGKETQYF. The CDR3 nucleotides read TGTGCCAGCAGGGTCCACACAGGGAAAGAGACCCAGTACTTC.

The genes are TRBV7-2 and TRBJ2-5; a possible D gene is TRBD1 (6 bases). CDR3 size: 14 residues. Germline assignment: CDR1 SGHTA and CDR2 FQGNSA. Trimming shortened V by 5 bases and J by 5 bases, and 15 bases separated the two germline ends. This CDR3 is CASSGQRGGETQYF. The CDR3 DNA reads as TGTGCCAGCAGCGGACAGAGGGGTGGGGAGACCCAGTACTTC. The full variable domain, its missing parts supplied by reference TRBV7-2 and TRBJ2-5, is GAGVSQSPSNKVTEKGKDVELRCDPISGHTALYWYRQSLGQGLEFLIYFQGNSAPDKSGLPSDRFSAERTGGSVSTLTIQRTQQEDSAVYLCASSGQRGGETQYFGPGTRLLVL.

The chain combines TRBV28 with TRBJ1-1, with unresolved D. The V and J ends lost 5 bases and 7 bases respectively, with 11 bases between them. The CDR3 spans 12 residues. The germline gives CDR1 MDHEN, CDR2 SYDVKM. CDR3 DNA sequence: TGTGCCAGCAGTCCTCGGAGAGGTGAAGCTTTCTTT. Its translation is CASSPRRGEAFF.

The V and J genes are TRBV6-5 and TRBJ1-2; D unresolved. Germline assignment: CDR1 MNHEY and CDR2 SVGAGI. V was trimmed by 2 bases and J by 5 bases, leaving 12 bases between them. CDR3 length: 14 residues. The CDR3 sequence: CASSYEGAHYGYTF. In DNA form, the CDR3 reads TGTGCCAGCAGTTACGAGGGCGCCCATTATGGCTACACCTTC.

In this sample, this clone turned up once. This chain links TRBV15 with TRBJ1-5, with 10 bases identical to TRBD1. The CDR3 spans 15 residues. V trimming: 3 bases; J trimming: 2 bases; junction bases outside the gene matches: 1. Germline V gene sequence: CDR1 LNHNV, CDR2 YYDKDF (reference sequence). CDR3 loop: CATSRGTGGNQPQHF. The DNA for the CDR3 is TGTGCCACCAGCAGGGGGACAGGGGGCAATCAGCCCCAGCATTTT.

V and J are TRBV5-4 and TRBJ1-2; weak D call: TRBD1 (6 bases). The CDR3 length is 13 residues. V was cut by 4 bases and J by 7 bases, with 14 bases left in between. Germline assignment: CDR1 SGHNT and CDR2 YYREEE (reference sequence). CDR3 in amino acids: CASSANTGSGYTF. CDR3 in DNA: TGTGCCAGCAGCGCGAACACAGGGTCTGGCTACACCTTC.

The chain joins TRBV5-1 to TRBJ2-5; 8 nucleotides agree with TRBD2. There are 14 residues in the CDR3. The V gene's germline CDR1 is SGHRS and CDR2 YFSETQ. V gave up 1 base and J gave up 4 bases; unmatched junction bases: 3. The CDR3 sequence: CASSLTAGVETQYF. DNA for the CDR3: TGCGCCAGCAGCTTGACAGCGGGAGTAGAGACCCAGTACTTC.

This clone counts as medium-sized. This chain joins TRBV5-1 and TRBJ1-4; no clear D gene. V lost 2 bases, J lost 3 bases, and 11 bases lay in between. This CDR3 is built from 15 residues. Germline-derived CDR1 and CDR2 are SGHRS and YFSETQ. CDR3 sequence (DNA): TGCGCCAGCAGCTTACTTTCCGCCTCTAATGAAAAACTGTTTTTT. Encoded protein: CASSLLSASNEKLFF.

The J gene is TRBJ2-5, the V gene TRBV7-8, with 11 nucleotides matching TRBD2. Germline V gene sequence: CDR1 SGHVS, CDR2 FQNEAQ. V shed 4 bases, J shed 5 bases, and the junction held 6 bases outside the gene matches. The CDR3 extends over 15 amino acids. The CDR3 loop is CASSSTSGRGETQYF. The CDR3 DNA follows: TGTGCCAGCAGCTCAACTAGCGGGAGAGGGGAGACCCAGTACTTC.

The table lists this clone with a few counts. The chain combines TRBV5-1 with TRBJ1-3, with D unclear. The CDR3 runs 15 residues. Deletions cut 4 bases from V and 0 bases from J, with 11 bases between. Germline CDR1 reads SGHRS; CDR2 reads YFSETQ. The CDR3: CASSPNPGSGNTIYF. CDR3 sequence (DNA): TGCGCCAGCAGCCCCAACCCCGGCTCTGGAAACACCATATATTTT.

The CDR3 region has the DNA TGTGCCAGCAGCTACCGGGACTACCACTACGAGCAGTACTTC. Residues: CASSYRDYHYEQYF. V and J are TRBV7-2 and TRBJ2-7, with TRBD2 matching over 7 bases. Per germline, CDR1 SGHTA and CDR2 FQGNSA. This CDR3 comprises 14 residues. V lost 4 bases and J lost 3; bases outside the gene matches: 6.

CDR3 DNA sequence: TGTGCCAGCAGCTTAGCTTCCAGTTTTTCCCGCACAGATACGCAGTATTTT. As protein: CASSLASSFSRTDTQYF. V and J are TRBV11-2 and TRBJ2-3; D is uncertain. V lost 1 base and J lost 1, with 15 bases in between. Germline values: CDR1 SGHAT, CDR2 FQNNGV. CDR3 size: 17 residues. Looking up the rest from reference TRBV11-2 and TRBJ2-3 gives the full variable domain: EAGVAQSPRYKIIEKRQSVAFWCNPISGHATLYWYQQILGQGPKLLIQFQNNGVVDDSQLPKDRFSAERLKGVDSTLKIQPAKLEDSAVYLCASSLASSFSRTDTQYFGPGTRLTVL.

The genes are TRBV5-8 and TRBJ2-5, with unresolved D. CDR3 length: 13 amino acids. V was shortened by 0 bases and J by 3 bases, with 6 bases between the two germline ends. Looked up from germline, CDR1 is SGHTS and CDR2 is YDEGEE. The CDR3 sequence is CASSLGSEETQYF. CDR3 nucleotide sequence: TGTGCCAGCAGCTTGGGGTCAGAAGAGACCCAGTACTTC.

The chain recombines TRBV5-6 with TRBJ2-5; D remains unclear. CDR1 is SGHDT and CDR2 is YYEEEE in the germline V gene. CDR3 length: 13 amino acids. Trimming shortened V by 1 base and J by 0 bases, and 4 bases separated the two germline ends. CDR3 residues: CASSLYDQETQYF. The CDR3 nucleotides read TGTGCCAGCAGCTTGTATGACCAAGAGACCCAGTACTTC.

This chain uses TRBV9 with TRBJ2-1; D might be TRBD2 (5 bases). Germline CDR1 is SGDLS and CDR2 is YYNGEE. The CDR3 consists of 15 residues. Trimming left V 2 bases short and J 2 bases short, with 11 bases between. The CDR3 region has the DNA TGTGCCAGCAGCGTGCGTAGCGAGGCCTACAATGAGCAGTTCTTC. Translating it yields CASSVRSEAYNEQFF.

A few counts support this clone. The CDR3 here is CAWSSTGSPLRETQYF. The CDR3, as DNA: TGTGCCTGGAGTTCTACCGGGAGCCCACTACGTGAGACCCAGTACTTC. The V call is TRBV30, the J call TRBJ2-5; D possibly corresponds to TRBD2 (6 bases). CDR1 and CDR2 (germline): GTSNPN, SVGIG (reference sequence). Trimming shortened V by 2 bases and J by 5 bases, and 21 bases separated the two germline ends. The CDR3 is made up of 16 amino acids.

The chain employs TRBV10-2 and TRBJ2-7; TRBD1 matches at 8 bases. The CDR3 length is 14 residues. The junction had 8 bases not matched to a gene; V was cut back by 4 bases and J by 6 bases. In germline, CDR1 is WSHSY, CDR2 SAAADI. CDR3 protein: CASSGPDRGREQYF. The CDR3 nucleotides read TGCGCCAGCAGTGGTCCCGACAGGGGTCGCGAGCAGTACTTC.

This clone showed up just a few times. This sequence joins TRBV9 and TRBJ1-4; D is undetermined. This CDR3 comprises 14 residues. Germline values: CDR1 SGDLS, CDR2 YYNGEE. V was clipped by 4 bases and J by 8 bases, with 15 bases between them. In DNA, the CDR3 is TGTGCCAGCAGCCCAGACATGAGTTTCGAAAAACTGTTTTTT. It encodes CASSPDMSFEKLFF. Combining the CDR3 with reference TRBV9 and TRBJ1-4 gives the whole variable domain DSGVTQTPKHLITATGQRVTLRCSPRSGDLSVYWYQQSLDQGLQFLIQYYNGEERAKGNILERFSAQQFPDLHSELNLSSLELGDSALYFCASSPDMSFEKLFFGSGTQLSVL.

The CDR3 here is CASSPAGVGDTQYF. CDR3 bases: TGCGCCAGCAGCCCCGCAGGGGTCGGAGATACGCAGTATTTT. The V and J genes are TRBV5-1 and TRBJ2-3; D might be TRBD1 (6 bases). The CDR3 is made up of 14 amino acids. V was trimmed by 4 bases and J by 5 bases, leaving 14 bases between them. Germline V gives CDR1 SGHRS, CDR2 YFSETQ.

This clone was found a few times. V gene TRBV29-1 combines with J gene TRBJ2-3, with D possibly TRBD1 on 5 matching bases. Germline lookup yields CDR1 SQVTM and CDR2 ANQGSEA. The CDR3 has 12 residues. Trimming stripped 5 bases from V and 3 bases from J, with 9 bases between. For the CDR3, the DNA is TGCAGCGTTATTGCAGGGACAGATACGCAGTATTTT. It encodes CSVIAGTDTQYF.

This chain links TRBV9 with TRBJ2-3, with D tentatively TRBD2 (5 bases). The CDR3 is 13 amino acids. CDR1 and CDR2 (germline): SGDLS, YYNGEE. With 5 bases removed from V and 4 bases from J, the gap between germline ends came to 11 bases. The CDR3 DNA reads TGTGCCAGCAGGGGGAGTTTGTCAGATACGCAGTATTTT. Protein product: CASRGSLSDTQYF. Full variable domain (remainder filled in from reference TRBV9 and TRBJ2-3): DSGVTQTPKHLITATGQRVTLRCSPRSGDLSVYWYQQSLDQGLQFLIQYYNGEERAKGNILERFSAQQFPDLHSELNLSSLELGDSALYFCASRGSLSDTQYFGPGTRLTVL.

This chain connects TRBV7-9 to TRBJ2-7; D may be TRBD2 (5 bases). Looked up from germline, CDR1 is SEHNR and CDR2 is FQNEAQ (reference sequence). V lost 5 bases to trimming and J lost 6 bases, with 14 bases between them. The CDR3 has 13 residues. This chain's CDR3 is CASSLNTGSEQYF. CDR3 nucleotides: TGTGCCAGCAGCCTGAATACGGGGTCCGAGCAGTACTTC.

This chain links TRBV5-1 with TRBJ2-2, with a weak D call TRBD1 (6 bases). The length of the CDR3 is 15 residues. The V and J ends lost 4 bases and 7 bases respectively, with 17 bases between them. Germline values: CDR1 SGHRS, CDR2 YFSETQ. CDR3 sequence reads: CASSTPGQIRGELFF. DNA of the CDR3: TGCGCCAGCAGCACCCCGGGACAAATACGCGGGGAGCTGTTTTTT.

The chain combines TRBV7-9 with TRBJ2-1, with 10 nucleotides matching TRBD1. Germline V gene lookup returns CDR1 SEHNR and CDR2 FQNEAQ (reference sequence). The length of the CDR3 is 17 residues. The V gene end was trimmed by 5 bases and the J gene end by 3 bases; junction bases not matched to a gene: 10. In DNA form, the CDR3 reads TGTGCCAGCAGCCCTACCCCAGGACAGGGGGTCTACAATGAGCAGTTCTTC. As protein: CASSPTPGQGVYNEQFF.

Comments on this clone: A read error may account for a junction end that differs from germline. V is TRBV29-1 and J is TRBJ1-2, with 8 bases identical to TRBD1. Germline loops: CDR1 SQVTM, CDR2 ANQGSEA. The CDR3 is 13 residues long. CDR3 loop: CSVTGVNLYGYIF. The CDR3 coding sequence is TGCAGCGTGACAGGGGTCAACCTCTATGGCTACATCTTC.